These 4 T cell receptor beta chains came from one sample sequenced in a study of Graves' ophthalmopathy and Graves' hyperthyroidism. The authors amplified TCR beta CDR3 regions from RNA transcripts. RT-PCR with HTBI primers came first, then second-round multiplex PCR. Each CDR3 protein is one row after TCRdb ran MiXCR on the multiplex PCR reads. This sample has 500,000 to 800,000 distinct CDR3 sequences, with 35% to 45% found just once. The material sequenced was peripheral blood. The receptor set was obtained from an adult man with Graves' ophthalmopathy.

The J gene is TRBJ1-1, the V gene TRBV10-3; TRBD1 is a possible D gene (6 bases). V was trimmed by 5 bases and J by 4 bases, leaving 11 bases between them. CDR3 size: 13 residues. The germline V gene encodes CDR1 ENHRY and CDR2 SYGVKD. Written as DNA, the CDR3 is TGTGCCATCAGTAGTCAAGGGGGCACTGAAGCTTTCTTT. It translates to CAISSQGGTEAFF.

The J gene is TRBJ1-2, the V gene TRBV6-5, with D possibly matching TRBD1 (5 bases). The CDR3 sequence is 14 residues long. CDR1 MNHEY and CDR2 SVGAGI come from the germline V gene. Trimming removed 5 bases at V and 5 bases at J, with 15 bases between. This CDR3 reads CASSPGPSTYGYTF. CDR3 nucleotides: TGTGCCAGCAGTCCAGGGCCCTCAACTTATGGCTACACCTTC.

With respect to this clonotype: A much more abundant neighbour one base away suggests this may be a read error. The chain has TRBV10-3 and TRBJ1-5; D is uncertain. The CDR3 length is 13 residues. CDR1 and CDR2 (germline): ENHRY, SYGVKD. CDR3 sequence reads: CATRANKNQPHHF. Here the CDR3 DNA reads TGTGCCACCCGGGCCAACAAAAATCAGCCCCACCATTTT.

Concerning this clonotype: At one boundary the junction diverges from the germline segment, which might be a read error. The rearrangement joins TRBV12-3 or TRBV12-4 to TRBJ1-2; no firm D call. The CDR3 has 13 amino acids. CDR3 nucleotide sequence: TGTGCCCGCAGTCCGGGTCCGGACTATGGCTACACCTTC. This encodes CARSPGPDYGYTF.